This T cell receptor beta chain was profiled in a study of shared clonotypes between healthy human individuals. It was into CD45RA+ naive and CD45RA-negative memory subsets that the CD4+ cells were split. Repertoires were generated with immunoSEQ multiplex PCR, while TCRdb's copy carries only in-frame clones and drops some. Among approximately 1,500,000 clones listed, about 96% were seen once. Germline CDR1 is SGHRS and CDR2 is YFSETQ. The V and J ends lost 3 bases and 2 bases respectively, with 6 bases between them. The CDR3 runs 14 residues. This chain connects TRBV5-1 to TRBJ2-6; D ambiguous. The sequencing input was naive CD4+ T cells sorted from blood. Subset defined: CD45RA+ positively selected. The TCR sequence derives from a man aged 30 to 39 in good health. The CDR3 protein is CASSSQAGANVLTF. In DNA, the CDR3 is TGCGCCAGCAGCTCCCAGGCTGGGGCCAACGTCCTGACTTTC.